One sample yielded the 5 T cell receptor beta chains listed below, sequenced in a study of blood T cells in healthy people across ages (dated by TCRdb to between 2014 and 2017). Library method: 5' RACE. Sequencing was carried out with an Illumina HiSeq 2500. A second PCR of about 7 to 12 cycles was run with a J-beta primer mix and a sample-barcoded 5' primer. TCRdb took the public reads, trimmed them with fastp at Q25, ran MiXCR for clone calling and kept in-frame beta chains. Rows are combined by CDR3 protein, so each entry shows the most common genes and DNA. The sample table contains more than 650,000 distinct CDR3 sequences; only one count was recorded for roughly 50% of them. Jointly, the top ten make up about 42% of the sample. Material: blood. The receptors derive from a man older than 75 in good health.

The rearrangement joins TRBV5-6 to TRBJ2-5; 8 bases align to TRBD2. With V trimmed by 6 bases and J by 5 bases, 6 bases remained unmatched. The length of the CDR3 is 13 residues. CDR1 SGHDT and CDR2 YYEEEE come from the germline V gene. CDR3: CASNPSGRETQYF. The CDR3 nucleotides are TGTGCCAGCAACCCTAGCGGGCGGGAGACCCAGTACTTC.

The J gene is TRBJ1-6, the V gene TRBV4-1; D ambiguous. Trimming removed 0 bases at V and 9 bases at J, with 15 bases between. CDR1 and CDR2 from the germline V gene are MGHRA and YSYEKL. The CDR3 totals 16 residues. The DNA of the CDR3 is TGCGCCAGCAGCCAAGAGGGAGCCAGGCGGGGTTCACCCCTCCACTTT. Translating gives CASSQEGARRGSPLHF.

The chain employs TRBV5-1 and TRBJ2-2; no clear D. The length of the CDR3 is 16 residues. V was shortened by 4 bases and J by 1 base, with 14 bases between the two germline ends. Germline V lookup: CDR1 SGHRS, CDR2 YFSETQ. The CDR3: CASSPEWRKNTGELFF. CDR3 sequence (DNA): TGCGCCAGCAGCCCGGAGTGGCGTAAGAACACCGGGGAGCTGTTTTTT.

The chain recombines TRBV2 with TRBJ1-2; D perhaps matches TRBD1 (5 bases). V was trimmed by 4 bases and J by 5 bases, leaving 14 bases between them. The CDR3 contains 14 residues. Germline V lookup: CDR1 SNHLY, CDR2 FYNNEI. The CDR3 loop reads CASSVQQAGYGYTF. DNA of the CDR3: TGTGCCAGCAGTGTTCAACAGGCGGGTTATGGCTACACCTTC.

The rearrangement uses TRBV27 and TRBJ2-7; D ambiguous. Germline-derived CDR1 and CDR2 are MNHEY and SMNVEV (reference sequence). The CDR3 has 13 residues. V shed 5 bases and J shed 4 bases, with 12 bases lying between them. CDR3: CASSPPNAYEQYF. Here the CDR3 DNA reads TGTGCCAGCAGTCCCCCGAACGCGTACGAGCAGTACTTC.